Following are 3 T cell receptor beta chains from one sample sequenced in a study of identical twins. TCRdb redid the calling of the 5' RACE reads with MiXCR, one entry per CDR3 protein. Altogether about 250,000 distinct CDR3 sequences are present, over 12% being singletons, with the ten largest covering 7% to 9%. What was sequenced was memory (CD45RO+) T cells sorted from blood. Receptors originate from a woman younger than 35 in good health.

This chain links TRBV5-3 with TRBJ1-1; no definite D call. TRBV5-3 is an ORF, with its function uncertain. The V end was cut by 10 bases, the J end by 2 bases, with 15 bases between. The CDR3 length is 13 residues. CDR3 sequence reads: CAVGTVDNTEAFF. CDR3 in DNA: TGTGCCGTGGGCACCGTGGACAACACTGAAGCTTTCTTT.

This clonotype was picked up many times. The chain uses TRBV5-1 and TRBJ2-7; D is tentatively TRBD1 or TRBD2 (5 bases each). V was clipped by 4 bases and J by 0 bases, with 8 bases between them. Germline CDR1 and CDR2: SGHRS and YFSETQ. The CDR3 length is 13 residues. The chain's CDR3 is CASSGGGSYEQYF. CDR3 bases: TGCGCCAGCAGCGGTGGGGGCTCCTACGAGCAGTACTTC. Based on the CDR3 plus reference TRBV5-1 and TRBJ2-7, the full variable domain is KAGVTQTPRYLIKTRGQQVTLSCSPISGHRSVSWYQQTPGQGLQFLFEYFSETQRNKGNFPGRFSGRQFSNSRSEMNVSTLELGDSALYLCASSGGGSYEQYFGPGTRLTVT.

V and J are TRBV2 and TRBJ2-2; 7 bases fit TRBD1. The V and J ends lost 5 bases and 6 bases, in that order; junction bases with no gene match: 6. The CDR3 has 14 amino acids. Germline values: CDR1 SNHLY, CDR2 FYNNEI. CDR3 region: CASSWDSSSGELFF. Here the CDR3 DNA reads TGTGCCAGCAGTTGGGACAGCTCGTCCGGGGAGCTGTTTTTT.